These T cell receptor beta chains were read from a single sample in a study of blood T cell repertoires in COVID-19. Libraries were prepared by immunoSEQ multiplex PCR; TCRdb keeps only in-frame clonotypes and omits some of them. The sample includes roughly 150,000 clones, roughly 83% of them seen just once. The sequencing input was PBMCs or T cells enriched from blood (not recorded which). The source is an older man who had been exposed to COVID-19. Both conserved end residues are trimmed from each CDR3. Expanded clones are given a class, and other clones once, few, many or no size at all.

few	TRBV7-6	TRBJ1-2	ASGIHRGLTYGYT
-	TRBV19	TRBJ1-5	ATRGREGQPQH
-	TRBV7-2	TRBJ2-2	ANPGQASSTGELF
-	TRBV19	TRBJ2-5	ASRDRLTQETQY
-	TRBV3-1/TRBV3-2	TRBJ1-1	ASSQGTGRSEAF
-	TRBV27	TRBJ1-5	ASSLRMGGRVNQPQH
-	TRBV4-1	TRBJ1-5	ASSQDSGSGNQPQH
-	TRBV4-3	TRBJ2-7	ASSQVGSVQYEQY
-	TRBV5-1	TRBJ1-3	ASSRDSAGNTIY
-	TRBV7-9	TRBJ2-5	ASMPTGFHQETQY
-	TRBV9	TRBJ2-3	ASSIQTGGGGDTQY
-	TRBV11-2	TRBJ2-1	ASSLRADDEQF
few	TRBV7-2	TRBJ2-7	ASSVQSSYEQY
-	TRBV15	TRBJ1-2	ATSSDRGNYGYT
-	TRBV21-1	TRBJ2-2	ASSKVPDSELRRGELF
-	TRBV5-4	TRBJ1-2	ASSLKGGAGDYGYT
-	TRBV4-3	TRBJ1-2	ASSRDRQGGYGYT
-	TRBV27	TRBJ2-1	ASSLEGARSYNEQF
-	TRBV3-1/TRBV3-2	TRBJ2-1	ASTTEGVEQF
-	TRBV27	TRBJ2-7	ASSSPRTGSYEQY
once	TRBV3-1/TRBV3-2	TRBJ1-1	ASSPSGGRGTEAF
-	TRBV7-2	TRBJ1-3	ASSLSPSSGNTIY
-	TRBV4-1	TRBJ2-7	ASSRAGQGAPYEQY
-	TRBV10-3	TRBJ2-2	AISESGRLNTGELF
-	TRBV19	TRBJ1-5	ASSIRGQNQPQH
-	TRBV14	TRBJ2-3	ASSQGGRFTDTQY
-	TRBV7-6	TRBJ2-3	ASSLADLAGGPGVPDTQY
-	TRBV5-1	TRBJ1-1	ASSLPGQGLEAF
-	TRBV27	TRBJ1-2	ASSSPTGGYGYT
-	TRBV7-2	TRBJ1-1	ASSLWTAQNTEAF
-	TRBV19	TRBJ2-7	ASSPSGDRGDEQY
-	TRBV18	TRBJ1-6	ASSPGRPRDYSPLH
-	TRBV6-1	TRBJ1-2	ASSDARGAHYGYT
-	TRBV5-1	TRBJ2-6	ASSPDGGGGANVLT
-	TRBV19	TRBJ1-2	ASSPQGALRYGYT
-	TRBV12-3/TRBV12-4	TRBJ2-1	ASSRYNEQF
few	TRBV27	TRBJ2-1	ASSRTSGGVYNEQF
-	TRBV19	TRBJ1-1	ASTLRTGQMTEAF
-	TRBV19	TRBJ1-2	ASSLDRGSGGYT
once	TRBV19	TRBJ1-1	ASSVQGNEAF
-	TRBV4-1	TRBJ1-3	ASSQRGTGTSGNTIY
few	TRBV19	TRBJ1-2	ASRVDRAVANYGYT
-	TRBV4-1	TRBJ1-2	ASSQEGQGLGYT
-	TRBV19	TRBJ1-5	ATQDGTGGYQPQH
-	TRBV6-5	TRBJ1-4	ASSYDSNEKLF
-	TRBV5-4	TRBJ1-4	ASSLRQGPTNEKLF
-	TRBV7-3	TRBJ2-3	ASSLSSGADTQY
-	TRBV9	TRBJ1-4	ASSVGAGRRTNEKLF
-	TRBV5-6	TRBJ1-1	ASSRTGLAEAF
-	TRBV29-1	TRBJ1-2	SVGTGSNYGYT
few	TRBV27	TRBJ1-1	ASGQGGYTEAF
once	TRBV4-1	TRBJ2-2	ASSQWTANTGELF
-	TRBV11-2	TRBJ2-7	ASSPHAGIPGQY
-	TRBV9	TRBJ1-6	ASSTGGESSPLH